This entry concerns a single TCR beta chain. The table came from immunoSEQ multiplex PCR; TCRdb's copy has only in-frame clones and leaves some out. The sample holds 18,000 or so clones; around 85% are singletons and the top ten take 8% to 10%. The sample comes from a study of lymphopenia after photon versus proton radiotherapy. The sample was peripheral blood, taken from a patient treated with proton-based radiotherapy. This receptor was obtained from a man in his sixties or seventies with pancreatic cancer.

CDR3 residues: CAISDAGEKFHGYTF. The CDR3 DNA follows: TGTGCCATCAGTGATGCAGGGGAGAAGTTCCATGGCTACACCTTC. The chain uses TRBV10-3 and TRBJ1-2; D may be TRBD1 (6 bases). Germline V gives CDR1 ENHRY, CDR2 SYGVKD. The V end was cut by 3 bases, the J end by 6 bases, with 17 bases between. The CDR3 sequence is 15 residues long.